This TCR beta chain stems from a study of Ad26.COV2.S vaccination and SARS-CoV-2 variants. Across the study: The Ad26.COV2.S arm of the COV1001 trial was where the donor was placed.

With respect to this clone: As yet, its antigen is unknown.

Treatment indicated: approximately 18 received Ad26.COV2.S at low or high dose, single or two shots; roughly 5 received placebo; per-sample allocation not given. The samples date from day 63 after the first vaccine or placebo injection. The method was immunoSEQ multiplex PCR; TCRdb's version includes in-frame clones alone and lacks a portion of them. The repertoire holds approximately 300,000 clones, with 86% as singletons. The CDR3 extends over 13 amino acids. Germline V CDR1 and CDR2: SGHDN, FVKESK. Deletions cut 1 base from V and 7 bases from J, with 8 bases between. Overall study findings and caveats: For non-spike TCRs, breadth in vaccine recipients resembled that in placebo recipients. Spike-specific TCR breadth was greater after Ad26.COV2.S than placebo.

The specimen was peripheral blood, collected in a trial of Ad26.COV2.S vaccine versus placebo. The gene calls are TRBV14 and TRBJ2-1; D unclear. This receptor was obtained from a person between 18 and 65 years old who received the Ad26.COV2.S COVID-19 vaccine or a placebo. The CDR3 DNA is TGTGCCAGCAGCCAAGTTATCCGGAATGAGCAGTTCTTC. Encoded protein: CASSQVIRNEQFF.